This paragraph covers one T cell receptor (beta chain) sequence. Its antigen is currently unknown. These data originate in a study of cytomegalovirus exposure and HLA in healthy donors. General study results and limits: Beyond CMV serostatus, there was no information to go on about immune exposure.

It was with 60 Vbeta and 13 Jbeta primers that the PCR ran. Produced via immunoSEQ multiplex PCR; TCRdb's table is partial and in-frame only. Among 150,000 to 200,000 clones, 81% were seen once, and the ten largest hold 2.1%. The CDR3 runs to 14 residues. V was trimmed by 5 bases and J by 6 bases, leaving 16 bases between them. Germline CDR1 SEHNR, CDR2 FQNEAQ (reference sequence). The V gene is TRBV7-9, the J gene TRBJ1-2; maybe TRBD1 (6 bases). Sequenced material: PBMCs. The receptor's source is a woman under 30 in good health and CMV-seropositive. The CDR3 sequence is CASSPIGRGDGYTF. The CDR3 region has the DNA TGTGCCAGCAGCCCCATAGGGAGGGGGGATGGCTACACCTTC.